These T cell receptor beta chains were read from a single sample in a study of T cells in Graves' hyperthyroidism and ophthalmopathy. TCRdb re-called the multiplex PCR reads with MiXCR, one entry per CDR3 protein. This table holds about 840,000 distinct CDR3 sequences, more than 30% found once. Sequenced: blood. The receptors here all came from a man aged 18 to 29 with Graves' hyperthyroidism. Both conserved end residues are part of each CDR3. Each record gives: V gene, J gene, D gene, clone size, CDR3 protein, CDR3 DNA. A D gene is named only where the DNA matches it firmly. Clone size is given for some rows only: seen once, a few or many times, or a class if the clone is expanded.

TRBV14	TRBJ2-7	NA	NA	CASSPRGLGEQYF	TGTGCCAGCAGCCCCCGGGGGCTCGGCGAGCAGTACTTC
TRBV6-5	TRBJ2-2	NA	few	CASSPAGGTTGELFF	TGTGCCAGCAGTCCCGCTGGGGGGACGACCGGGGAGCTGTTTTTT
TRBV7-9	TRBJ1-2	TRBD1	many	CASSKSHGTGSYGYTF	TGTGCCAGCAGCAAAAGCCATGGGACAGGGAGCTATGGCTACACCTTC
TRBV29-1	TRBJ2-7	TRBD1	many	CSMGILGDSPYEQYF	TGCAGCATGGGGATATTGGGGGACAGCCCCTACGAGCAGTACTTC
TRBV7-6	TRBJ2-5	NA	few	CASSLEVAVQETQYF	TGTGCCAGCAGCTTAGAGGTAGCGGTACAAGAGACCCAGTACTTC
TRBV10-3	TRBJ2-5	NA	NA	CASSYSTGLGETQYF	TGTGCCAGCAGTTACTCGACAGGCTTAGGAGAGACCCAGTACTTC
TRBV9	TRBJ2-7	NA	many	CASSVDDSEQYF	TGTGCCAGCAGCGTAGACGACAGCGAGCAGTACTTC
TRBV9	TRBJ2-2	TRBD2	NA	CASSRGAGAGELFF	TGTGCCAGTAGTAGAGGCGCGGGGGCCGGGGAGCTGTTTTTT
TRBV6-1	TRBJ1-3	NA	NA	CASSDRLVKPGNTIYF	TGTGCCAGCAGTGATAGACTGGTTAAGCCTGGAAACACCATATATTTT
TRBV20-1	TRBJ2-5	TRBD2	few	CSASSGGVKETQYF	TGCAGTGCTAGTAGCGGGGGCGTTAAAGAGACCCAGTACTTC
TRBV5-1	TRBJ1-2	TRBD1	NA	CASSLLGQGGYTF	TGCGCCAGCAGCCTCCTAGGACAGGGCGGCTACACCTTC
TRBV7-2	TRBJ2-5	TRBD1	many	CASSPRQGAETQYF	TGTGCCAGCAGCCCGAGACAGGGGGCCGAGACCCAGTACTTC
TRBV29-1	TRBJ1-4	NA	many	CSVDVRGKLFF	TGCAGCGTTGATGTCAGGGGAAAACTGTTTTTT
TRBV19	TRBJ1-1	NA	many	CASSIGEGTTEAFF	TGTGCCAGTAGTATAGGAGAAGGGACCACTGAAGCTTTCTTT
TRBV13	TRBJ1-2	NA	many	CASSLGAGEDGYTF	TGTGCCAGCAGCTTAGGGGCAGGGGAGGACGGCTACACCTTC
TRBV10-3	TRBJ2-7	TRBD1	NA	CATTRTGSSYEQYF	TGTGCCACCACCCGGACAGGCAGCTCCTACGAGCAGTACTTC
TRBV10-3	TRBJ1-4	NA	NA	CAISEGGGLFF	TGTGCCATCAGTGAAGGGGGAGGACTGTTTTTT
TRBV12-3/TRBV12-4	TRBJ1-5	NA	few	CASSYSREINQPQHF	TGTGCCAGCAGTTATTCAAGGGAAATCAATCAGCCCCAGCATTTT
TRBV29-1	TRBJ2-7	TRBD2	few	CSAGGSGNEQYF	TGCAGCGCCGGTGGTAGCGGGAACGAGCAGTACTTC
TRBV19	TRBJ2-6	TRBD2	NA	CASSKGLAGANVLTF	TGTGCCAGTAGCAAGGGACTAGCGGGGGCCAACGTCCTGACTTTC